The rows below give T cell receptor beta chains drawn from one sample of a study of CD8+CD57+ T cells in acquired aplastic anemia. TCRdb processed the reads anew with MiXCR; each CDR3 protein has one entry. The profile shows fewer than 250,000 distinct CDR3 sequences, roughly half of them singletons. The sample consisted of sorted CD4+, CD8+, or CD8+CD57+ T cells (not recorded which) from PBMCs. These receptors were taken from a human donor in good health, serving as a control. Each CDR3 is given with its conserved first and last residue. D genes are given only for firm matches. Only part of the rows carry a size: once, few, many, or a class if the clone is expanded.

size	V	J	D	CDR3	DNA
many	TRBV9	TRBJ2-5	.	CASGERATQETQYF	TGTGCCAGCGGCGAAAGGGCTACCCAAGAGACCCAGTACTTC
many	TRBV12-3/TRBV12-4	TRBJ1-2	TRBD1	CASSLGTGRGYGYTF	TGTGCCAGCAGTTTGGGGACAGGTCGTGGGTATGGCTACACCTTC
.	TRBV27	TRBJ1-2	.	CASGPSRPQVHGYTF	TGTGCCAGCGGTCCCAGCAGACCTCAGGTCCATGGCTACACCTTC
.	TRBV20-1	TRBJ1-2	.	CSANGYTF	TGCAGTGCTAATGGCTACACCTTC
.	TRBV9	TRBJ1-1	.	CASSTLGESEAFF	TGTGCCAGCAGTACCTTAGGGGAGTCTGAAGCTTTCTTT
few	TRBV5-1	TRBJ1-3	.	CASSPFTGRTIGNTIYF	TGCGCCAGCAGCCCCTTTACAGGGAGGACAATCGGAAACACCATATATTTT
many	TRBV11-3	TRBJ2-5	TRBD1	CASSLDRGQGGETQYF	TGTGCCAGCAGCTTAGACCGGGGACAGGGGGGAGAGACCCAGTACTTC
many	TRBV7-9	TRBJ1-4	.	CASSGGNEKLFF	TGTGCCAGCAGTGGCGGCAATGAAAAACTGTTTTTT
once	TRBV7-3	TRBJ2-5	.	CASSLTGRRGETQYF	TGTGCCAGCAGCTTAACGGGCCGGCGGGGAGAGACCCAGTACTTC
.	TRBV6-1	TRBJ2-7	TRBD1	CASSPAGTGVSYEQYF	TGTGCCAGCAGTCCCGCCGGGACAGGGGTCTCCTACGAGCAGTACTTC
.	TRBV7-2	TRBJ1-6	.	CASSLSGDLNSPLHF	TGTGCCAGCAGCTTAAGTGGCGACTTAAATTCACCCCTCCACTTT
.	TRBV7-8	TRBJ1-1	.	CASRREVSTEAFF	TGTGCCAGCCGTAGGGAAGTGAGCACTGAAGCTTTCTTT
.	TRBV12-3/TRBV12-4	TRBJ1-2	.	CASSFGEEYYGYTF	TGTGCCAGCAGTTTTGGGGAAGAATACTATGGCTACACCTTC
.	TRBV2	TRBJ1-2	.	CASSVGRAEYYGYTF	TGTGCCAGCAGTGTGGGTCGGGCGGAGTACTATGGCTACACCTTC
many	TRBV5-1	TRBJ2-2	.	CASSEPPGELFF	TGCGCCAGCAGCGAACCCCCCGGGGAGCTGTTTTTT
many	TRBV5-1	TRBJ1-6	.	CASHIGHQDYNSPLHF	TGCGCCAGCCATATCGGGCACCAGGACTATAATTCACCCCTCCACTTT
many	TRBV20-1	TRBJ1-4	.	CSAREQDEKLFF	TGCAGTGCTAGAGAACAGGATGAAAAACTGTTTTTT
.	TRBV7-2	TRBJ1-1	TRBD1	CASRPEGAADAEAFF	TGTGCCAGCAGGCCCGAGGGGGCTGCGGATGCTGAAGCTTTCTTT
.	TRBV25-1	TRBJ1-6	.	CASSSSILPPLHF	TGTGCCAGCAGTTCGTCCATCCTTCCACCCCTCCACTTT
.	TRBV2	TRBJ2-3	.	CASSVEGGAPDTQYF	TGTGCCAGCAGCGTAGAGGGGGGGGCCCCAGATACGCAGTATTTT
.	TRBV6-1	TRBJ1-5	.	CASSETPQPQHF	TGTGCCAGCAGTGAAACCCCACAGCCCCAGCATTTT
many	TRBV6-5	TRBJ1-5	TRBD1	CASSNLADRGSRQPQHF	TGTGCCAGCAGTAATCTGGCCGACAGGGGGTCACGTCAGCCCCAGCATTTT
many	TRBV20-1	TRBJ1-5	.	CSARKPLSNQPQHF	TGCAGTGCTAGGAAGCCCCTTAGCAATCAGCCCCAGCATTTT
many	TRBV6-5	TRBJ1-2	.	CASSYTLGNYGYTF	TGTGCCAGCAGTTATACTCTGGGAAACTATGGCTACACCTTC
.	TRBV20-1	TRBJ2-2	TRBD2	CSARDLGTSGGASGELFF	TGCAGTGCTAGAGACCTCGGGACTAGCGGGGGGGCGTCCGGGGAGCTGTTTTTT
once	TRBV15	TRBJ2-1	.	CATSRDGGNEQFF	TGTGCCACCAGCAGAGATGGGGGCAATGAGCAGTTCTTC
few	TRBV15	TRBJ1-4	.	CATSPETPPLVRIF	TGTGCCACCAGCCCCGAGACACCTCCCCTCGTCCGGATTTTT
.	TRBV11-2	TRBJ1-2	.	CASSLGRNPGNTF	TGTGCCAGCAGCTTAGGTCGGAATCCTGGAAACACCTTC
many	TRBV6-4	TRBJ1-4	.	CASSGAGVGEKLFF	TGTGCCAGCAGTGGGGCAGGGGTTGGTGAAAAACTGTTTTTT
once	TRBV2	TRBJ2-3	.	CASRDPGGIGDTQYF	TGTGCCAGCAGGGATCCGGGCGGGATCGGAGATACGCAGTATTTT
.	TRBV20-1	TRBJ1-5	.	CSARDPGSNQPQHF	TGCAGTGCTAGAGATCCGGGTAGCAATCAGCCCCAGCATTTT
few	TRBV10-3	TRBJ2-5	.	CAISESTGSPWRTQYF	TGTGCCATCAGTGAGTCGACAGGCTCCCCGTGGCGGACCCAGTACTTC
many	TRBV6-1	TRBJ2-5	.	CASSDPGQGETQYF	TGTGCCAGCAGTGACCCGGGACAAGGAGAGACCCAGTACTTC
many	TRBV19	TRBJ1-1	.	CASSTASINTEAFF	TGTGCCAGTAGTACAGCCTCGATAAACACTGAAGCTTTCTTT
many	TRBV14	TRBJ2-7	.	CASSPFGDHEQYF	TGTGCCAGCAGCCCCTTTGGGGACCACGAGCAGTACTTC
.	TRBV15	TRBJ1-3	.	CATTGASRGGNTIYF	TGTGCCACCACCGGGGCGTCCCGGGGAGGAAACACCATATATTTT
once	TRBV7-2	TRBJ2-7	.	CASSLGSLASYEQYF	TGTGCCAGCAGCTTAGGCAGCCTTGCATCCTACGAGCAGTACTTC
.	TRBV29-1	TRBJ2-2	.	CSVENRGGNTRELFF	TGCAGCGTTGAGAACAGGGGAGGGAACACCAGGGAGCTGTTTTTT
.	TRBV7-4	TRBJ2-3	.	CASSQGADETDTQYF	TGTGCCAGCAGCCAAGGGGCAGACGAGACAGACACGCAGTATTTT
.	TRBV5-6	TRBJ1-6	.	CASSPWTPRGTFNSPLHF	TGTGCCAGCAGCCCCTGGACACCTCGGGGCACCTTTAATTCACCCCTCCACTTT
many	TRBV20-1	TRBJ1-2	.	CSAGRVLYGYTF	TGCAGTGCTGGCCGGGTCCTCTATGGCTACACCTTC
.	TRBV7-3	TRBJ1-1	TRBD1	CASSQDTTGGRNTEAFF	TGTGCCAGCAGCCAAGATACGACAGGGGGCCGGAACACTGAAGCTTTCTTT
.	TRBV5-5	TRBJ2-7	TRBD1	CASSLAPGQGVDEQYF	TGTGCCAGCAGCTTGGCACCGGGACAGGGTGTCGACGAGCAGTACTTC
many	TRBV7-2	TRBJ1-6	.	CASSLTSKMSVSGSKIGSPLHF	TGTGCCAGCAGCTTAACCTCAAAAATGTCAGTATCGGGCTCCAAAATTGGTTCACCCCTCCACTTT
.	TRBV7-2	TRBJ2-5	TRBD1	CASSFTPGTGGIGETQYF	TGTGCCAGCAGTTTCACGCCCGGGACAGGGGGTATCGGGGAGACCCAGTACTTC
once	TRBV7-3	TRBJ1-1	TRBD1	CASSQEGQGLAEAFF	TGCGCCAGCAGCCAAGAGGGACAGGGGCTGGCTGAAGCTTTCTTT
few	TRBV10-3	TRBJ2-5	.	CASKGTQYF	TGTGCCAGCAAAGGGACCCAGTACTTC
.	TRBV7-7	TRBJ1-6	TRBD1	CASSLATGPTWYNSPLHF	TGTGCTAGCAGCTTAGCGACAGGGCCGACTTGGTATAATTCACCCCTCCACTTT
.	TRBV27	TRBJ2-6	.	CATNVLTF	TGTGCCACCAACGTCCTGACTTTC
.	TRBV7-2	TRBJ1-2	TRBD1	CASSLEDRGPMGYTF	TGTGCCAGCAGCTTAGAAGACAGGGGGCCGATGGGGTACACCTTC
.	TRBV6-1	TRBJ2-7	.	CASFLGETGTLTSYEQYF	TGTGCCAGCTTCTTGGGGGAAACAGGGACCCTTACTTCCTACGAGCAGTACTTC
.	TRBV10-3	TRBJ2-1	TRBD2	CAISGLAGGLSYNEQFF	TGTGCCATCAGTGGTCTAGCGGGGGGGCTCTCCTACAATGAGCAGTTCTTC
.	TRBV7-9	TRBJ2-1	.	CASSLDNRDFNEQFF	TGTGCCAGCAGCTTAGATAACCGGGACTTCAATGAGCAGTTCTTC
few	TRBV12-3/TRBV12-4	TRBJ2-7	.	CASSRLYEQYF	TGTGCCAGCAGCCGACTGTACGAGCAGTACTTC
.	TRBV19	TRBJ2-1	TRBD2	CASSIDGGGEYNEQFF	TGTGCCAGTAGTATAGATGGCGGGGGGGAATACAATGAGCAGTTCTTC
many	TRBV5-1	TRBJ1-1	.	CASSWTHNTEAFF	TGCGCCAGCAGCTGGACGCATAACACTGAAGCTTTCTTT
.	TRBV2	TRBJ1-6	TRBD1	CASIRDRATSPLHF	TGTGCCAGCATTCGGGACAGGGCGACGTCACCCCTCCACTTT
.	TRBV5-1	TRBJ1-6	TRBD1	CASSLVRGLSSPLHF	TGCGCCAGCAGCTTGGTCAGGGGGTTGAGTTCACCCCTCCACTTT
.	TRBV19	TRBJ2-1	TRBD1	CASSIQDRANEQFF	TGTGCCAGTAGTATACAGGACAGGGCAAATGAGCAGTTCTTC
.	TRBV9	TRBJ2-1	TRBD2	CASSAKTSGGARNEQFF	TGTGCCAGCAGCGCCAAGACTAGCGGGGGGGCCAGGAATGAGCAGTTCTTC